The present entry profiles one T cell receptor (beta chain) with its context. The antigen is undetermined. TCRdb keeps only in-frame clones here, not all; method: immunoSEQ multiplex PCR. The repertoire has about 110,000 clones, around nine tenths of them found once; the top ten carry roughly 3%. The CDR3 consists of 17 residues. This specimen comes from a study of T cell responses to AZD1222 COVID-19 vaccine. Study-level findings and limits: Per reports, nearly half of all spike-specific TCRs target regions that are unmutated in variants. Scientists sampled the repertoires only once the peak T cell response had passed. Donors were chiefly white British, with a greater number of females, and clonal diversity was perhaps underestimated. Baseline antibody screening turned up just a handful of seropositive AZD1222 recipients.

This receptor was identified in an adult in good health. The source material was peripheral blood, sampled on day 0 of MenACWY control vaccination. The chain combines TRBV21-1 with TRBJ1-4; the table gives TRBD1 as D, unverified against the DNA. TRBV21-1 counts as a pseudogene. CDR3 amino acids: CASSGTDYIPTNEKLFF. CDR3 DNA sequence: TGTGCCAGCAGCGGGACAGACTATATACCAACTAATGAAAAACTGTTTTTT.